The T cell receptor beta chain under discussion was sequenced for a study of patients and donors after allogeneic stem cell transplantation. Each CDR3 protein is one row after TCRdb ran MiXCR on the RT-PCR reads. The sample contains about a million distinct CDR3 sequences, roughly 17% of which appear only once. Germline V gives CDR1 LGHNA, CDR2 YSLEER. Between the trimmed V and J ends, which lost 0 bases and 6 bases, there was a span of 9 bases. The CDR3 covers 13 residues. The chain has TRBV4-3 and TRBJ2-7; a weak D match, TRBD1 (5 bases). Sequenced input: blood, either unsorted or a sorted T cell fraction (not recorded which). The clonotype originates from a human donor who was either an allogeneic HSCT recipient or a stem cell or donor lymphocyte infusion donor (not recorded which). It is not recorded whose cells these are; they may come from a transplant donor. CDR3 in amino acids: CASSQDQGTEQYF. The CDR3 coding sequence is TGCGCCAGCAGCCAAGATCAGGGCACCGAGCAGTACTTC.